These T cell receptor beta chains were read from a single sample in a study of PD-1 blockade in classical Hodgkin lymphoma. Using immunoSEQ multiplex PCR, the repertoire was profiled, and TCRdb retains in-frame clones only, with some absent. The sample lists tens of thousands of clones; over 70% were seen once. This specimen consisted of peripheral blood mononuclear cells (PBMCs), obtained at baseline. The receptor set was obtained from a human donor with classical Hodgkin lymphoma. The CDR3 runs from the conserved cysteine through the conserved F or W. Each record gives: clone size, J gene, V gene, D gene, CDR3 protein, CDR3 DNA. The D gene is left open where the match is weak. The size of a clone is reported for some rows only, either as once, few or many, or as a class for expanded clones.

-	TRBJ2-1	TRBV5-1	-	CASSLGTGNNEQFF	TGCGCCAGCAGCTTGGGGACTGGCAACAATGAGCAGTTCTTC
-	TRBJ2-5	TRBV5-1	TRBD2	CASSSGGRTSEETQYF	TGCGCCAGCAGCTCGGGGGGGCGGACTAGCGAGGAGACCCAGTACTTC
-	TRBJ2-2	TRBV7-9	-	CASSSFNTGELFF	TGTGCCAGCAGTTCATTCAACACCGGGGAGCTGTTTTTT
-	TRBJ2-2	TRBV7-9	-	CASSLALITGELFF	TGTGCCAGCAGCTTAGCCCTCATCACCGGGGAGCTGTTTTTT
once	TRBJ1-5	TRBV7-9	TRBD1	CASSSGTANQPQHF	TGTGCCAGCAGCTCTGGGACAGCAAATCAGCCCCAGCATTTT
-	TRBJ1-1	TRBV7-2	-	CASSFYTEAFF	TGTGCCAGCAGCTTCTACACTGAAGCTTTCTTT
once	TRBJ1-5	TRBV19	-	CASSPRGGVGASNQPQHF	TGTGCCAGTAGTCCCAGGGGCGGGGTGGGAGCGAGCAATCAGCCCCAGCATTTT
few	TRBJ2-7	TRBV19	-	CASSLDGNYEQYF	TGTGCCAGTAGTCTGGACGGAAACTACGAGCAGTACTTC
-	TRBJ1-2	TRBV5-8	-	CASSHGAWGVYGYTF	TGTGCCAGCAGCCACGGGGCTTGGGGGGTCTATGGCTACACCTTC
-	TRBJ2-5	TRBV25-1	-	CASSEWLDREGETQYF	TGTGCCAGCAGTGAATGGTTGGACAGGGAGGGGGAGACCCAGTACTTC
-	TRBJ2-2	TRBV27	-	CASSLWDTGELFF	TGTGCCAGCAGTTTATGGGACACCGGGGAGCTGTTTTTT
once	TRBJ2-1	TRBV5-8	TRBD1	CASSSGTELSYNEQFF	TGTGCCAGCAGCTCGGGGACAGAACTCTCCTACAATGAGCAGTTCTTC
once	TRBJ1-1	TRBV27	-	CASSRTDFTEAFF	TGTGCCAGCAGCCGGACTGATTTTACTGAAGCTTTCTTT
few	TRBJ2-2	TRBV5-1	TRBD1	CASRKTGGGTGELFF	TGCGCCAGCCGGAAAACAGGGGGAGGCACCGGGGAGCTGTTTTTT
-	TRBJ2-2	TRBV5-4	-	CASSSGNTGELFF	TGTGCCAGCAGCTCAGGGAACACCGGGGAGCTGTTTTTT
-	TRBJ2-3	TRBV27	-	CASSGAGSRRDTQYF	TGTGCCAGCAGTGGGGCGGGGTCCCGTCGAGATACGCAGTATTTT
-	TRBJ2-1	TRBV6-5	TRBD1	CASSLQGAMGNEQFF	TGTGCCAGCAGTCTCCAGGGGGCTATGGGAAATGAGCAGTTCTTC
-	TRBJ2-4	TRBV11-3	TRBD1	CASSFRDRAKAKNIQYF	TGTGCCAGCAGCTTCCGGGACAGGGCAAAAGCCAAAAACATTCAGTACTTC
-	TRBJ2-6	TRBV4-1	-	CASSSLLGANVLTF	TGCGCCAGCAGCTCCCTCCTTGGGGCCAACGTCCTGACTTTC
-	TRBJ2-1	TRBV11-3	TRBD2	CASSEMGGFYNEQFF	TGTGCCAGCAGCGAAATGGGGGGGTTCTACAATGAGCAGTTCTTC
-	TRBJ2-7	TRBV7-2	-	CASSSYSYEQYF	TGTGCCAGCAGCTCCTACTCCTACGAGCAGTACTTC
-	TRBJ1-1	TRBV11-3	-	CASSLAGGRTEAFF	TGTGCCAGCAGCCTAGCGGGGGGGAGGACTGAAGCTTTCTTT
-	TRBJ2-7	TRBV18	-	CASSPILGETYEQYF	TGTGCCAGCTCGCCAATCCTGGGGGAAACCTACGAGCAGTACTTC
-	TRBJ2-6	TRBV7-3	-	CASSPTGSTGANVLTF	TGTGCCAGCAGCCCCACAGGGAGCACTGGGGCCAACGTCCTGACTTTC
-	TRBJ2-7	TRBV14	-	CASSHSRYEQYF	TGTGCCAGCAGCCATTCCAGGTACGAGCAGTACTTC
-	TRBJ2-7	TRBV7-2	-	CASSFGPNGGRGSYEQYF	TGTGCCAGCAGCTTTGGCCCCAACGGGGGACGTGGGTCGTACGAGCAGTACTTC
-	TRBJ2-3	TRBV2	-	CASIAGNADTQYF	TGTGCCAGCATTGCGGGGAACGCAGATACGCAGTATTTT
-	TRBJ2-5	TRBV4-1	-	CASSSRGIAVQETQYF	TGCGCCAGCAGCTCAAGGGGAATTGCGGTACAAGAGACCCAGTACTTC
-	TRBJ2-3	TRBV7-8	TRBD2	CALGAGGLTDTQYF	TGTGCCTTGGGGGCGGGAGGGTTGACAGATACGCAGTATTTT
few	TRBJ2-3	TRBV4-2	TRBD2	CASSHQRGLAGGSTDTQYF	TGTGCCAGCAGCCACCAACGCGGACTAGCGGGAGGTAGCACAGATACGCAGTATTTT
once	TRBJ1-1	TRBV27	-	CASSPGGADHRAFF	TGTGCCAGCAGCCCGGGGGGGGCGGATCACAGAGCTTTCTTT
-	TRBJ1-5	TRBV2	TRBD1	CASSRQGNDQPQHF	TGTGCCAGCAGTCGACAGGGTAACGATCAGCCCCAGCATTTT
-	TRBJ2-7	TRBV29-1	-	CSVQDYEQYF	TGCAGCGTGCAGGACTACGAGCAGTACTTC
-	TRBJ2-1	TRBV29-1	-	CSGMGWFGEQFF	TGCAGCGGGATGGGGTGGTTTGGTGAGCAGTTCTTC
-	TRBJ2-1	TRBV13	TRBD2	CASSLGGLAGGHEQFF	TGTGCCAGCAGCTTAGGTGGACTAGCGGGGGGCCATGAGCAGTTCTTC
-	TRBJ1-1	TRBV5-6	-	CASSFLAGIAEAFF	TGTGCCAGCAGCTTTCTCGCAGGGATCGCTGAAGCTTTCTTT